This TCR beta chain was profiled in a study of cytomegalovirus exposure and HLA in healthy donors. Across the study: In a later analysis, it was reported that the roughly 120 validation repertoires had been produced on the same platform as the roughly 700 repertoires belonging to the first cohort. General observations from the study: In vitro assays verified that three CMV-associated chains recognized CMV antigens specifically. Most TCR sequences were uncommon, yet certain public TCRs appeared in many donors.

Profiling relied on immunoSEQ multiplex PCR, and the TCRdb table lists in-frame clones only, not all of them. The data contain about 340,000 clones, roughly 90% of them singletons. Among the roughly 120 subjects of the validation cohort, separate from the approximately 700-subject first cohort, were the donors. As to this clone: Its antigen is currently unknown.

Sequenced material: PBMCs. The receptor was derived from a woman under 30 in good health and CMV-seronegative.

The CDR3, as DNA: TGTGCCAGTAGTAACCCCCGGAGGGATCGGGAGACCCAGTACTTC. Its translation: CASSNPRRDRETQYF. V is TRBV19 and J is TRBJ2-5, with a weak D call TRBD2 (6 bases). The CDR3 is 15 residues long. CDR1 is LNHDA, CDR2 SQIVND, per germline (reference sequence). V was shortened by 4 bases and J by 5 bases, with 17 bases between the two germline ends.